The 17 T cell receptor beta chains listed next were all sequenced from one sample in a study of blood T cell repertoires in COVID-19 (dated by TCRdb to the early 2020s). The method was the immunoSEQ multiplex PCR assay. TCRdb retrieved this table from immuneACCESS and kept in-frame rearrangements only. Not all clones are present; in checked studies, unresolved V genes account for under half, and no reason is known for the remainder. The sample includes around 20,000 clones, with around nine tenths observed a single time. In total, the top ten clones hold more than 9.5% of the sample. Specimen: peripheral blood. The source of these receptors is a human donor in a cohort sampled during active COVID-19.

The rearrangement uses TRBV3-1 (or the pseudogene TRBV3-2) and TRBJ1-2, with unresolved D. The V gene lost 1 base and the J gene lost 4 bases, with 7 bases spanning the gap. The CDR3 length is 13 residues. From germline, CDR1 is LGHDT and CDR2 YNNKEL (reference sequence). CDR3 DNA sequence: TGTGCCAGCAGCCAAGGTGGGCGCTATGGCTACACCTTC. It yields the protein CASSQGGRYGYTF.

The chain carries TRBV27 and TRBJ2-2; a weak D match, TRBD2 (7 bases). Trimming stripped 11 bases from V and 6 bases from J, with 13 bases between. Germline values: CDR1 MNHEY, CDR2 SMNVEV (reference sequence). The CDR3 length is 12 residues. The CDR3 nucleotides are TGTGCCGTGGGGGCGGGGGCCGGGGAGCTGTTTTTT. It translates to CAVGAGAGELFF.

The rearrangement uses TRBV6-4 and TRBJ2-1; 10 bases line up with TRBD2. The germline CDR1 and CDR2 sequences are MRHNA and SNTAGT. The ends lost 6 bases at V and 7 bases at J; junction bases unmatched: 15. This CDR3 contains 17 residues. As DNA, the CDR3 is TGTGCCAGCAGCGACCATTCATCGGCTAGCGGGAGAAATGAGCAGTTCTTC. Translation gives CASSDHSSASGRNEQFF.

J is TRBJ2-1 and V is TRBV28; 9 positions agree with TRBD1. The CDR3 is 15 residues long. The V gene's germline CDR1 is MDHEN and CDR2 SYDVKM. Unmatched junction bases numbered 5, after V lost 6 bases and J lost 2 bases. The CDR3 coding sequence is TGTGCCAGCAGCCCCGGGACAGGGACCTACAATGAGCAGTTCTTC. Translation gives CASSPGTGTYNEQFF. Variable domain in full (rest from reference TRBV28 and TRBJ2-1): DVKVTQSSRYLVKRTGEKVFLECVQDMDHENMFWYRQDPGLGLRLIYFSYDVKMKEKGDIPEGYSVSREKKERFSLILESASTNQTSMYLCASSPGTGTYNEQFFGPGTRLTVL.

The chain uses TRBV2 and TRBJ1-6; D is ambiguous. CDR3 length: 14 residues. Per the germline V gene, CDR1 is SNHLY and CDR2 is FYNNEI. Trimming took 1 base from V and 11 from J, leaving 12 bases between them. The CDR3 spells CASSEGSGLPPLHF. DNA for the CDR3: TGTGCCAGCAGTGAAGGGTCAGGACTTCCACCCCTCCACTTT.

The chain couples TRBV3-1 (or the pseudogene TRBV3-2) to TRBJ1-6, with a tentative D call TRBD1 (6 bases). V was pared by 0 bases and J by 11 bases, with 14 bases between. Germline CDR1 is LGHDT and CDR2 is YNNKEL (reference sequence). The CDR3 loop spans 15 amino acids. The CDR3 DNA reads as TGTGCCAGCAGCCAAGATTGGCAGGGGCCCGCACCCCTCCACTTT. Protein product: CASSQDWQGPAPLHF.

The chain combines TRBV28 with TRBJ2-7, with D perhaps matching TRBD2 (7 bases). The CDR3 contains 14 residues. V was cut by 6 bases and J by 7 bases, with 19 bases left in between. From germline, CDR1 is MDHEN and CDR2 SYDVKM. The CDR3 loop is CASSLAGGAGEQYF. CDR3 bases: TGTGCCAGCAGCCTTGCTGGGGGGGCCGGGGAGCAGTACTTC.

A few counts support this clone. The J gene is TRBJ2-5, the V gene TRBV28; D is uncertain. Trimming pared 4 bases from V and 1 base from J, leaving 13 bases between. The CDR3 runs to 15 residues. Germline CDR1 reads MDHEN; CDR2 reads SYDVKM. The CDR3 region is CASSSLSDIQETQYF. CDR3 DNA: TGTGCCAGCAGTTCACTCTCCGACATCCAAGAGACCCAGTACTTC. Looking up the rest from reference TRBV28 and TRBJ2-5 gives the full variable domain: DVKVTQSSRYLVKRTGEKVFLECVQDMDHENMFWYRQDPGLGLRLIYFSYDVKMKEKGDIPEGYSVSREKKERFSLILESASTNQTSMYLCASSSLSDIQETQYFGPGTRLLVL.

There are a few counts of this clone. The chain is built from TRBV18 and TRBJ2-2; 8 bases agree with TRBD2. Per germline, CDR1 KGHSH and CDR2 LQKENI. CDR3 length: 18 amino acids. Germline trimming cut 1 base from V and 7 bases from J; bases unmatched to any gene: 14. The CDR3 loop is CASSPQNLQRGSDGELFF. The CDR3, as DNA: TGTGCCAGCTCACCACAAAATCTCCAGCGGGGGTCAGACGGGGAGCTGTTTTTT.

The rearrangement joins TRBV9 to TRBJ2-1; 7 bases align to TRBD2. Germline assignment: CDR1 SGDLS and CDR2 YYNGEE. CDR3 length: 15 amino acids. J lost 4 bases, V lost 2 bases, and 6 bases had no gene match. Here the CDR3 reads CASSVDGRQYNEQFF. DNA of the CDR3: TGTGCCAGCAGCGTGGACGGGAGGCAATACAATGAGCAGTTCTTC.

The J gene is TRBJ1-5, the V gene TRBV29-1, with 7 bases lining up with TRBD1. J was trimmed by 0 bases and V by 6 bases; bases with no gene match: 2. Germline V CDR1 and CDR2: SQVTM, ANQGSEA. CDR3 length equals 13 residues. CDR3 sequence (DNA): TGCAGCGTCGGACAGGTTAGCAATCAGCCCCAGCATTTT. Its protein product is CSVGQVSNQPQHF.

This sequence joins TRBV5-1 and TRBJ2-7, with 8 bases lining up with TRBD2. J lost 3 bases, V lost 5 bases, and 10 bases had no gene match. CDR1 SGHRS and CDR2 YFSETQ come from the germline V gene. CDR3 length: 15 residues. The CDR3 DNA reads as TGCGCCAGCAGACCCGGGGGGGCAGGCTACTACGAGCAGTACTTC. It encodes CASRPGGAGYYEQYF.

The chain couples TRBV6-4 to TRBJ2-6; the match to TRBD1 covers 7 bases. V dropped 2 bases and J dropped 6; count of bases not matched to a gene: 4. The CDR3 is 15 amino acids. Germline V gives CDR1 MRHNA, CDR2 SNTAGT. DNA for the CDR3: TGTGCCAGCAGTGACGACCAGGGGGAGGCCAACGTCCTGACTTTC. This gives the protein CASSDDQGEANVLTF.

The rearrangement links TRBV30 to TRBJ1-4; a weak D match, TRBD1 (5 bases). Germline-derived CDR1 and CDR2 are GTSNPN and SVGIG (reference sequence). Trimming removed 8 bases from V and 4 bases from J, with 11 bases in between. This CDR3 spans 12 amino acids. The CDR3 region has the DNA TGTGCCGCAATGGACATTAATGAAAAACTGTTTTTT. As protein: CAAMDINEKLFF.

The sample holds one count of this clone. The chain links TRBV6-1 to TRBJ1-1; the D gene is possibly TRBD1 (5 bases). The CDR3 runs to 13 residues. Trimming took 5 bases from V and 2 from J, leaving 9 bases between them. Germline CDR1 reads MNHNS; CDR2 reads SASEGT. CDR3 bases: TGTGCCAGCAGTTTCCGGACAAACACTGAAGCTTTCTTT. Its protein is CASSFRTNTEAFF.

The rearrangement uses TRBV4-1 and TRBJ2-2; 7 bases fit TRBD2. The CDR3 runs 17 residues. CDR1 is MGHRA and CDR2 is YSYEKL in the germline V gene. V dropped 3 bases and J dropped 2; count of bases not matched to a gene: 9. The DNA of the CDR3 is TGCGCCAGCAGCCATGGCGGGAGTCGCCTAAACACCGGGGAGCTGTTTTTT. The encoded protein is CASSHGGSRLNTGELFF.

The J gene is TRBJ2-7, the V gene TRBV11-2; D is unresolved. This CDR3 has 12 amino acids. Between the trimmed V and J ends, which lost 5 bases and 6 bases, there was a span of 11 bases. From germline, CDR1 is SGHAT and CDR2 FQNNGV. CDR3 DNA sequence: TGTGCCAGCAGCCCCCATAGTGGCGAGCAGTACTTC. Amino acid sequence: CASSPHSGEQYF.